Below, 30 T cell receptor beta chains from the same sample are listed, as sequenced in a study of cytomegalovirus exposure and HLA in healthy donors. 60 Vbeta and 13 Jbeta primers were used in PCR. Produced via immunoSEQ multiplex PCR; TCRdb's table is partial and in-frame only. Found here are roughly 200,000 clones, roughly 80% of them singletons; the top ten hold under 2.5%. Sequenced sample: PBMCs. The source of these receptors is a man in his sixties in good health and CMV-seronegative.

The chain links TRBV7-2 to TRBJ1-3; unclear D gene. CDR1 is SGHTA, CDR2 FQGNSA, per germline. CDR3 length: 14 residues. V lost 1 base to trimming and J lost 4 bases, with 8 bases between them. CDR3: CASSLVVQGNTIYF. The CDR3 DNA sequence: TGTGCCAGCAGCTTAGTCGTACAGGGAAACACCATATATTTT.

Concerning this clone itself: The sample holds other DNA sequences that translate to the same CDR3. The chain combines TRBV28 with TRBJ2-3; D gene uncertain. The V gene lost 2 bases and the J gene lost 0 bases, with 6 bases spanning the gap. The CDR3 sequence is 14 residues long. CDR1 is MDHEN and CDR2 is SYDVKM in the germline V gene. CDR3 region: CASSLAASTDTQYF. In DNA, the CDR3 is TGTGCCAGCAGTTTAGCGGCTAGCACAGATACGCAGTATTTT.

The gene calls are TRBV6-6 and TRBJ2-7; a weak D match, TRBD1 (5 bases). With 2 bases removed from V and 2 bases from J, the gap between germline ends came to 7 bases. Germline CDR1 MNHNY, CDR2 SVGAGI (reference sequence). This CDR3 comprises 13 residues. In nucleotides, the CDR3 is TGTGCCAGCAGTTACGCCAGGGCCTACGAGCAGTACTTC. It is translated as CASSYARAYEQYF.

This sequence joins TRBV4-3 and TRBJ2-7; TRBD2 is a possible D gene (6 bases). This CDR3 comprises 14 residues. V was clipped by 3 bases and J by 6 bases, with 15 bases between them. Germline CDR1 is LGHNA and CDR2 is YSLEER. This CDR3 reads CASSHDSGLSEQYF. The CDR3 DNA reads TGCGCCAGCAGCCACGACTCGGGACTCTCCGAGCAGTACTTC.

The chain has TRBV5-1 and TRBJ1-6, with TRBD1 matching 9 bases. Unmatched junction bases numbered 11, after V lost 3 bases and J lost 10 bases. The CDR3 length is 16 residues. Germline V gene data show CDR1 as SGHRS and CDR2 as YFSETQ. This CDR3 is CASSSSDRGGDSPLHF. DNA of the CDR3: TGCGCCAGCAGCTCCTCCGACAGGGGGGGAGACTCACCCCTCCACTTT.

The V gene is TRBV7-3, the J gene TRBJ2-3, with 12 bases fitting TRBD2. The CDR3 contains 18 residues. Germline loops: CDR1 SGHTA, CDR2 FQGTGA. The J segment lost 1 base and the V segment lost 1 base, leaving 6 bases of the junction unmatched. The CDR3 DNA sequence: TGTGCCAGCAGCTTAATGGCGGGACTAGCGGGCCGCACAGATACGCAGTATTTT. The encoded protein is CASSLMAGLAGRTDTQYF.

The chain has TRBV6-1 and TRBJ1-2; 8 nucleotides match TRBD1. Germline-derived CDR1 and CDR2 are MNHNS and SASEGT. V dropped 6 bases and J dropped 7; count of bases not matched to a gene: 13. The CDR3 covers 15 residues. The CDR3 sequence: CASSLVLTGGGGYTF. CDR3 nucleotide sequence: TGTGCCAGCAGCTTGGTGCTCACAGGGGGTGGTGGCTACACCTTC.

Comment on this clone: Compared with germline, one end of the junction differs, possibly owing to a read error. The chain recombines TRBV7-7 with TRBJ2-2; D may be TRBD2 (5 bases). The germline V gene encodes CDR1 SSHAT and CDR2 FNYEAQ (reference sequence). The CDR3 length is 13 residues. The CDR3 is CASSLAGSGELFF. CDR3 bases: TGTGCTAGCAGCTTAGCTGGGAGTGGGGAGCTGTTTTTT.

This rearrangement joins TRBV19 to TRBJ1-2, with 7 bases identical to TRBD1. V was pared by 2 bases and J by 8 bases, with 17 bases of the junction left unmatched. Germline V gene sequence: CDR1 LNHDA, CDR2 SQIVND (reference sequence). The CDR3 length is 17 residues. Here the CDR3 reads CASSINGQVSPSVGYTF. CDR3 nucleotides: TGTGCCAGTAGTATAAACGGACAGGTTTCTCCATCGGTGGGCTACACCTTC.

The chain links TRBV19 to TRBJ2-2; D call uncertain. The CDR3 is 13 amino acids. Deletions cut 6 bases from V and 8 bases from J, with 13 bases between. Germline V gene lookup returns CDR1 LNHDA and CDR2 SQIVND (reference sequence). CDR3 residues: CASSIQDLGELFF. CDR3 DNA: TGTGCCAGTAGCATCCAAGACTTAGGGGAGCTGTTTTTT.

The chain joins TRBV5-4 to TRBJ1-2, with TRBD1 identical over 8 bases. V shed 1 base and J 7 bases; nucleotides not matched to a gene: 3. Germline CDR1 is SGHNT and CDR2 is YYREEE (reference sequence). The CDR3 length is 13 residues. The chain's CDR3 is CASSLPGGGGYTF. In nucleotides, the CDR3 is TGTGCCAGCAGCTTGCCAGGGGGCGGTGGCTACACCTTC. Full variable domain (outside the CDR3, taken from reference TRBV5-4 and TRBJ1-2): ETGVTQSPTHLIKTRGQQVTLRCSSQSGHNTVSWYQQALGQGPQFIFQYYREEENGRGNFPPRFSGLQFPNYSSELNVNALELDDSALYLCASSLPGGGGYTFGSGTRLTVV.

The CDR3 bases are TGTGCCACCAGCATAAGCGGGAGTATGTACAATGAGCAGTTCTTC. Translating gives CATSISGSMYNEQFF. The chain links TRBV15 to TRBJ2-1, with 8 bases matching TRBD2. In germline, CDR1 is LNHNV, CDR2 YYDKDF (reference sequence). This CDR3 region has 15 residues. Trimming at V came to 4 bases and at J to 4 bases, leaving 6 bases not matched to a gene.

The rearrangement links TRBV10-1 to TRBJ1-6; D is possibly TRBD1 (5 bases). The CDR3 length is 14 residues. Trimming left V 5 bases short and J 8 bases short, with 13 bases between. Looked up from germline, CDR1 is WNHNN and CDR2 is SYGVQD (reference sequence). CDR3 nucleotides: TGCGCCAGCAGTCAAGTGGTAGGGGATTCACCCCTCCACTTT. Translation: CASSQVVGDSPLHF.

The chain joins TRBV2 to TRBJ2-1, with TRBD2 identical over 7 bases. J lost 3 bases, V lost 4 bases, and 6 bases had no gene match. The CDR3 covers 15 residues. The germline CDR1 and CDR2 sequences are SNHLY and FYNNEI. CDR3 DNA: TGTGCCAGCAGTGTGAGCGGACTAGTCTACAATGAGCAGTTCTTC. This sequence encodes CASSVSGLVYNEQFF.

This clone was seen only a few times. The chain is built from TRBV6-5 and TRBJ2-3; maybe TRBD1 (6 bases). Trimming shortened V by 3 bases and J by 14 bases, and 21 bases separated the two germline ends. The CDR3 consists of 14 residues. Germline CDR1 and CDR2: MNHEY and SVGAGI. This CDR3 reads CASSYRDRDTLPYF. The CDR3 nucleotides read TGTGCCAGCAGTTATCGAGACCGGGACACTTTGCCGTATTTT.

This clone was recorded at least ten times. The V gene is TRBV6-4, the J gene TRBJ2-3; 9 nucleotides match TRBD2. V lost 3 bases and J lost 3; bases outside the gene matches: 4. This CDR3 is built from 15 residues. Per the germline V gene, CDR1 is MRHNA and CDR2 is SNTAGT. The CDR3 protein is CASSELAGMTDTQYF. CDR3 bases: TGTGCCAGCAGTGAGCTAGCGGGGATGACAGATACGCAGTATTTT.

The V and J genes are TRBV4-3 and TRBJ2-1; a possible D gene is TRBD2 (5 bases). This CDR3 region has 13 residues. V was cut by 4 bases and J by 2 bases, with 6 bases left in between. The germline V gene has CDR1 LGHNA and CDR2 YSLEER. The CDR3 loop is CASSLGAYNEQFF. The DNA for the CDR3 is TGCGCCAGCAGCCTGGGAGCCTACAATGAGCAGTTCTTC.

V gene TRBV10-2 combines with J gene TRBJ1-5, with D unresolved. Germline V gene data show CDR1 as WSHSY and CDR2 as SAAADI. This CDR3 contains 16 residues. Trimming cost V 0 bases and J 8 bases, with 17 bases left between them. The DNA for the CDR3 is TGCGCCAGCAGTGAGTCGATGGAGGTACTCTCCGAGCCCCAGCATTTT. Amino acids: CASSESMEVLSEPQHF.

The CDR3 region is CASSTTGQITPQTQYF. CDR3 in DNA: TGTGCCAGTAGTACAACTGGACAGATCACCCCCCAGACCCAGTACTTC. V gene TRBV19 combines with J gene TRBJ2-5, with a possible D match to TRBD1 (6 bases). Looked up from germline, CDR1 is LNHDA and CDR2 is SQIVND (reference sequence). The CDR3 spans 16 residues. V was trimmed by 4 bases and J by 6 bases, leaving 21 bases between them.

The chain combines TRBV2 with TRBJ2-3; TRBD2 matches 9 bases. The CDR3 loop spans 15 amino acids. V gave up 6 bases and J gave up 2 bases; unmatched junction bases: 6. Germline CDR1 and CDR2: SNHLY and FYNNEI. The CDR3 loop is CASRLLAGPTDTQYF. The CDR3 bases are TGTGCCAGCAGACTTCTAGCGGGGCCCACAGATACGCAGTATTTT.

The chain links TRBV4-1 to TRBJ2-7; 7 bases line up with TRBD1. The CDR3 totals 16 residues. J lost 2 bases, V lost 1 base, and 8 bases had no gene match. The germline CDR1 and CDR2 sequences are MGHRA and YSYEKL. The DNA of the CDR3 is TGCGCCAGCAGCCAAGTTGAGACAGGGATGACCTACGAGCAGTACTTC. Translating it yields CASSQVETGMTYEQYF.

The chain has TRBV28 and TRBJ1-2, with D possibly being TRBD1 (6 bases). CDR1 and CDR2 from the germline V gene are MDHEN and SYDVKM. The CDR3 has 16 residues. The ends were cut back, 4 bases at V and 8 bases at J, with 23 bases in the middle. The CDR3, as DNA: TGTGCCAGCAGTTCCCCGTCCCTCGGCGGGGGCATCGGCTACACCTTC. Protein product: CASSSPSLGGGIGYTF.

Regarding this clone: Other DNA sequences of this sample code for an identical CDR3. The CDR3 bases are TGTGCCAGCAGCTCCAGACAGGGCCCTCCAATTGCAACTAATGAAAAACTGTTTTTT. Translating it yields CASSSRQGPPIATNEKLFF. The chain is built from TRBV7-2 and TRBJ1-4; TRBD1 matches 7 bases. V gave up 4 bases and J gave up 0 bases; unmatched junction bases: 14. The CDR3 runs 19 residues. Per the germline V gene, CDR1 is SGHTA and CDR2 is FQGNSA.

V is TRBV30 and J is TRBJ1-5; D uncertain. V dropped 3 bases and J dropped 6 bases, with 21 bases sitting between them. The CDR3 runs to 16 residues. Per the germline V gene, CDR1 is GTSNPN and CDR2 is SVGIG (reference sequence). The CDR3 reads CAWSSGPNSGRQPQHF. The CDR3 bases are TGTGCCTGGAGCTCCGGGCCGAATAGCGGGCGTCAGCCCCAGCATTTT.

V is TRBV30 and J is TRBJ2-7, with 8 nucleotides matching TRBD1. V trimming: 5 bases; J trimming: 2 bases; junction bases outside the gene matches: 8. The CDR3 is 14 amino acids. CDR1 is GTSNPN and CDR2 is SVGIG in the germline V gene (reference sequence). CDR3 residues: CAWAAPGQAYEQYF. The CDR3 nucleotides read TGTGCCTGGGCAGCCCCGGGACAGGCCTACGAGCAGTACTTC.

J is TRBJ2-3 and V is TRBV19, with a possible D match to TRBD1 (7 bases). Germline-derived CDR1 and CDR2 are LNHDA and SQIVND (reference sequence). This CDR3 has 16 amino acids. The germline V and J ends were trimmed by 6 bases and 4 bases, with 20 bases remaining between them. In nucleotides, the CDR3 is TGTGCCAGTAGCCGTAAGATCCAGGGGGGCGCAGATACGCAGTATTTT. Translation gives CASSRKIQGGADTQYF.

The rearrangement uses TRBV21-1 and TRBJ2-2; the table's D gene call, TRBD2, was not cross checked with the DNA. TRBV21-1 is described as a pseudogene. The CDR3 covers 16 residues. This chain's CDR3 is CASSKKTTGGTGELFF. The CDR3 nucleotides read TGTGCCAGCAGCAAAAAAACGACGGGAGGTACCGGGGAGCTGTTTTTT.

The CDR3 region is CASSVTSGINTQYF. The CDR3 region has the DNA TGTGCCAGCAGCGTAACTAGCGGGATAAATACGCAGTATTTT. The gene calls are TRBV9 and TRBJ2-3, with 10 bases fitting TRBD2. This CDR3 is built from 14 residues. V lost 1 base, J lost 7 bases, and 3 bases stayed unmatched. Per the germline V gene, CDR1 is SGDLS and CDR2 is YYNGEE.

In regard to this clone: The same CDR3 is also encoded by other DNA sequences in this sample. This rearrangement joins TRBV28 to TRBJ2-7; TRBD2 might be the D (5 bases). CDR1 MDHEN and CDR2 SYDVKM come from the germline V gene. The CDR3 loop spans 13 amino acids. V was cut by 6 bases and J by 0 bases, with 9 bases left in between. CDR3 in amino acids: CASSFGSSYEQYF. DNA of the CDR3: TGTGCCAGCAGCTTTGGGAGCTCCTACGAGCAGTACTTC.

This clone was counted once. The CDR3 DNA reads as TGTGCCTGGAGTATCGGCTCCGGACTCAGCTCCTACGAGCAGTACTTC. This gives the protein CAWSIGSGLSSYEQYF. The chain combines TRBV30 with TRBJ2-5; perhaps TRBD2 as D (5 bases). The DNA end is a closer match to TRBJ2-7, so the J assignment may be wrong. The V gene's germline CDR1 is GTSNPN and CDR2 SVGIG (reference sequence). CDR3 size: 16 residues.